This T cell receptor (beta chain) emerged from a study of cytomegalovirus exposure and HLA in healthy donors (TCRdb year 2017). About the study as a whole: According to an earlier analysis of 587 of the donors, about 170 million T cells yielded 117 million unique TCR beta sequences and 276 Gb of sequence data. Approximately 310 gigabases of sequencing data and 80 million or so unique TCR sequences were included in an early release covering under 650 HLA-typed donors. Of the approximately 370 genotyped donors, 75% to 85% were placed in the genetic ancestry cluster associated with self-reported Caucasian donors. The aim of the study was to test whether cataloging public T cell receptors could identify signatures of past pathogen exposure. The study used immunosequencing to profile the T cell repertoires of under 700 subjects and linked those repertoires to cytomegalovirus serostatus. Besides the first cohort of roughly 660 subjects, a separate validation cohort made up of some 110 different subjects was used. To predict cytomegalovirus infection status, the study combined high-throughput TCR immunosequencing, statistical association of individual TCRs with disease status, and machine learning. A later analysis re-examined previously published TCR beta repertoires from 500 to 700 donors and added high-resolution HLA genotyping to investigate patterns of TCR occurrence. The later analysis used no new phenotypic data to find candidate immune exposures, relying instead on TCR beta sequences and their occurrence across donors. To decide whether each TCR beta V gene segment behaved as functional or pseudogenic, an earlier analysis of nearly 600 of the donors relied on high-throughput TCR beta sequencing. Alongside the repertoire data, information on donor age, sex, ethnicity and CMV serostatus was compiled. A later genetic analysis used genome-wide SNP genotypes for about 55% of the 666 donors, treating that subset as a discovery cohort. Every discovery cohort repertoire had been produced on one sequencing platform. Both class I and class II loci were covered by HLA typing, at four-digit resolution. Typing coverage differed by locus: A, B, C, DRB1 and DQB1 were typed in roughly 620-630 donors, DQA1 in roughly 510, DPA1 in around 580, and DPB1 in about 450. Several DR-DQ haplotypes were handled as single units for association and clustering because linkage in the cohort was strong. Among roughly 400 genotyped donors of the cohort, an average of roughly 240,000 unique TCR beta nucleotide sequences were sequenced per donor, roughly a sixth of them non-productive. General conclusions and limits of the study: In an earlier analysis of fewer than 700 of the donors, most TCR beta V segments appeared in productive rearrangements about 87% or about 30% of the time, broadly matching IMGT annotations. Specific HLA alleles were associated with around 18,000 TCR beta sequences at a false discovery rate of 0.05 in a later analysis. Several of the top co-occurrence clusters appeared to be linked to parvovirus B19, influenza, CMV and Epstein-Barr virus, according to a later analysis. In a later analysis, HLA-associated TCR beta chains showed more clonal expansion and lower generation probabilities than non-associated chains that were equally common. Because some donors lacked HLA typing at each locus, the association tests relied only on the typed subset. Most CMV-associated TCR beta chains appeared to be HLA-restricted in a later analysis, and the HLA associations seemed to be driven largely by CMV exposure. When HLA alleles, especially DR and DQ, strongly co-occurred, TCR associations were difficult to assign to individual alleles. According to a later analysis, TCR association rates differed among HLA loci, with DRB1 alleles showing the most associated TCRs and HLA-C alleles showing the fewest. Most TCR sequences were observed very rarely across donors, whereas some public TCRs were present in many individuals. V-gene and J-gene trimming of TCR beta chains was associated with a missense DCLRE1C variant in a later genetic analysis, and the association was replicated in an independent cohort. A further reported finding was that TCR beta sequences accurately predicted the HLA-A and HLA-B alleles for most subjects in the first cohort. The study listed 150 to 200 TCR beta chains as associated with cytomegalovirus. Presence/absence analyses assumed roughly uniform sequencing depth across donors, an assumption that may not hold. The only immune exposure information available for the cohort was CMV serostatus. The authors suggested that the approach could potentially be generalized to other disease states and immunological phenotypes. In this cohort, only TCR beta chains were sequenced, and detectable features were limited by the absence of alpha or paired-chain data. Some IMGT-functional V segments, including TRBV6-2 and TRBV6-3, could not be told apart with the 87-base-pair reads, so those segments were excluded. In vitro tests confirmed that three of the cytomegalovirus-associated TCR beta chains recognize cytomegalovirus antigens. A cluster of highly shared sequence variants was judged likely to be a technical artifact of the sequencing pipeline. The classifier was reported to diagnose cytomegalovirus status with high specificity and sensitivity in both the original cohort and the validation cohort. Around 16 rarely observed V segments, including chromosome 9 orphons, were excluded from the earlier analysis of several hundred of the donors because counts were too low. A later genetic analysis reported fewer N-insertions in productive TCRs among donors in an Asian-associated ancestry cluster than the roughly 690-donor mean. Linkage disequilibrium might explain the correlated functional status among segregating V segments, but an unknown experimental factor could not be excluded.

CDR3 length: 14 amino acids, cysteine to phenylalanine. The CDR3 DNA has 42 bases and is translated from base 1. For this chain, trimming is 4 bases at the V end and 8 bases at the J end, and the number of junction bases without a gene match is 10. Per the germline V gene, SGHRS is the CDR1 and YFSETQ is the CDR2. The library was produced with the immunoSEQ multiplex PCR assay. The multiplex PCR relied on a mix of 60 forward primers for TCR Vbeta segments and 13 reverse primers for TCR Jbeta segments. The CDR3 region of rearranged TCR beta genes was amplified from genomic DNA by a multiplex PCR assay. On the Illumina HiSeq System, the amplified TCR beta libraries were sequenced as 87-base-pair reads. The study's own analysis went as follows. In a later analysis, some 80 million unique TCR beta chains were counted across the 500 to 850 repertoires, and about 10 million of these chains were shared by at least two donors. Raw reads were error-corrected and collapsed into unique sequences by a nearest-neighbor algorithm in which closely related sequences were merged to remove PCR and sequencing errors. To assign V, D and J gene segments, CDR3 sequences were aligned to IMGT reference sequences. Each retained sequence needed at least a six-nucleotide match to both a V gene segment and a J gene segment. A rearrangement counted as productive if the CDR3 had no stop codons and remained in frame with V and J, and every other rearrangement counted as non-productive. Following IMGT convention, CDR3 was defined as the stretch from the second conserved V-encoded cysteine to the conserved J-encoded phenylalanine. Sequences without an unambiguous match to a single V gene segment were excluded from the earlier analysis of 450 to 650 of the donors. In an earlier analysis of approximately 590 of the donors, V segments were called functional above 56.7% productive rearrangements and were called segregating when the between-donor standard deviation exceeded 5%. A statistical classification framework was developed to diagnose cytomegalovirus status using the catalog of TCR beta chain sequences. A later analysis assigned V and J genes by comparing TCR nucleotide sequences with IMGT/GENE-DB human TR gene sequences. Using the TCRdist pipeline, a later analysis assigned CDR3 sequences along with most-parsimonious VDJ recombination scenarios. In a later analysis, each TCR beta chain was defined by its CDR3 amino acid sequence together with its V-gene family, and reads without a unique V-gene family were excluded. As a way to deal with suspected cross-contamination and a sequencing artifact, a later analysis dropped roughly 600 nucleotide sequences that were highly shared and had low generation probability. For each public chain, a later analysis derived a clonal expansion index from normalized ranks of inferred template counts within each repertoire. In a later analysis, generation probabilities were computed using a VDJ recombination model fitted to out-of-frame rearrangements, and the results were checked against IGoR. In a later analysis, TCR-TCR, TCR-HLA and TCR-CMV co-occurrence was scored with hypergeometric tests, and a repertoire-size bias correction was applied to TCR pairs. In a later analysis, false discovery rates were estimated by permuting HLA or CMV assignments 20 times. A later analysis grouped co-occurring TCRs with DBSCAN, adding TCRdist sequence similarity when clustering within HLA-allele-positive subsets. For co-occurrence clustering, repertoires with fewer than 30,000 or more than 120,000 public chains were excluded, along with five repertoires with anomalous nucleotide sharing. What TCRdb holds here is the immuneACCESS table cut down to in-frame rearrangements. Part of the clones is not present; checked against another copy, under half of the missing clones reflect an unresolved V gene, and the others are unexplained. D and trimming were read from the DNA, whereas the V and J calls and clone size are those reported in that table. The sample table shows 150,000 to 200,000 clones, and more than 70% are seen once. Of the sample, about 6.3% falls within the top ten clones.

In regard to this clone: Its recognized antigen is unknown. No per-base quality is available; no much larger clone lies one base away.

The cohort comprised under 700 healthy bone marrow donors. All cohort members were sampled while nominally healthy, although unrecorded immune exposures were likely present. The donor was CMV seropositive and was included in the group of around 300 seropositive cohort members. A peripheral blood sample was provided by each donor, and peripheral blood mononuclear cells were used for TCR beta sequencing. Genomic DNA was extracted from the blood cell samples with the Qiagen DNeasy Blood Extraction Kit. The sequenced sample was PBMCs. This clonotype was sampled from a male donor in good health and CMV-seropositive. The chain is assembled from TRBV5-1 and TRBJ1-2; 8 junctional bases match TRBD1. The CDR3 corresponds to CASSTGQGGYGYTF. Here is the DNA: TGCGCCAGCAGCACCGGACAGGGTGGATACGGCTACACCTTC.